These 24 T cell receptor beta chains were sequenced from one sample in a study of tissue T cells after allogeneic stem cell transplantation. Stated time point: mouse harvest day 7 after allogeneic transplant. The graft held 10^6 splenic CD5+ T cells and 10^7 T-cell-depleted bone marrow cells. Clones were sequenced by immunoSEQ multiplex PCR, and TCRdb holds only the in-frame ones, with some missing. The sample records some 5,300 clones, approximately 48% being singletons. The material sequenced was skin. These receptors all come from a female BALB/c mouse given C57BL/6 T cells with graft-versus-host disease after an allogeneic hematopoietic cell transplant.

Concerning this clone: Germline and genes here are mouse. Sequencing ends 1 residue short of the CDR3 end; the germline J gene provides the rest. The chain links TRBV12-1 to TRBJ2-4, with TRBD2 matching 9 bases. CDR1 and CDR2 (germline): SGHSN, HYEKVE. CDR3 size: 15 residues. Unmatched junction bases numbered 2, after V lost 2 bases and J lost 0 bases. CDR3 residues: CASSRDWVSQNTLYF. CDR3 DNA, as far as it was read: TGTGCCAGCTCTCGGGACTGGGTTAGTCAAAACACCTTGTAC.

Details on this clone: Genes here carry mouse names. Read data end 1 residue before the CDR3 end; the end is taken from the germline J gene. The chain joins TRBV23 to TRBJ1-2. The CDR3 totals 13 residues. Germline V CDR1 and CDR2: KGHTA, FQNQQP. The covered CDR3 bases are TGCTCCAGCAGTCAATCTGGGAACTCCGACTACACC. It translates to CSSSQSGNSDYT. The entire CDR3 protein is CSSSQSGNSDYTF.

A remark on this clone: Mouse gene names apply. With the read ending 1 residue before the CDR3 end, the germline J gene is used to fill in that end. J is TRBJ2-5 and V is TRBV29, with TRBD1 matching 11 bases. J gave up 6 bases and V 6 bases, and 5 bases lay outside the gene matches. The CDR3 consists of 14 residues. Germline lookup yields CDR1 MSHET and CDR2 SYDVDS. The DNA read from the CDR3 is TGTGCTAGCAGGTGGACAGGGGGCAAGGACACCCAGTAC. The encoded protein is CASRWTGGKDTQY. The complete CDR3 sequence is CASRWTGGKDTQYF. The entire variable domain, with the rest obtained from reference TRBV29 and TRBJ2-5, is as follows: DMKVTQMPRYLIKRMGENVLLECGQDMSHETMYWYRQDPGLGLQLIYISYDVDSNSEGDIPKGYRVSRKKREHFSLILDSAKTNQTSVYFCASRWTGGKDTQYFGPGTRLLVL.

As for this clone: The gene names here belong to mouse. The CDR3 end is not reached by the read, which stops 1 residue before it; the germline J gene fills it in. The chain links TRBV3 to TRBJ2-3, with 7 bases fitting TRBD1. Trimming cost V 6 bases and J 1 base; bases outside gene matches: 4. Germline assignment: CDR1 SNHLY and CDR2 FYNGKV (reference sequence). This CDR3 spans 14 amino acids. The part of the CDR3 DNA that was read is TGTGCCAGCAGACGACAGGGTGGTGCAGAAACGCTGTAT. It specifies CASRRQGGAETLY. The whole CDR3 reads CASRRQGGAETLYF.

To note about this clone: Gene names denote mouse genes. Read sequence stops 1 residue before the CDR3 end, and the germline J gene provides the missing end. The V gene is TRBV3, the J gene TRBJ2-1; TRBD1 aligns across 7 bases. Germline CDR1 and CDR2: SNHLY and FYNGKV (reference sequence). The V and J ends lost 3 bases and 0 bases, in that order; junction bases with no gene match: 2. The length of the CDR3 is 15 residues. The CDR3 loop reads CASSLGQSNYAEQFF. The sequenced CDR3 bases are TGTGCCAGCAGCTTGGGACAGTCTAACTATGCTGAGCAGTTC.

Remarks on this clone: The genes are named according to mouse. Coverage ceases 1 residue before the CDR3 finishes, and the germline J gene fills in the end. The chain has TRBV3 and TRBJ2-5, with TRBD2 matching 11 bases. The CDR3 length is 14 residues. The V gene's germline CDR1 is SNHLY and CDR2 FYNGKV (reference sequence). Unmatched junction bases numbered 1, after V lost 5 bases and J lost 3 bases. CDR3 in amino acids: CASSRLGGQDTQYF. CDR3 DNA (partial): TGTGCCAGCAGCAGACTGGGGGGGCAAGACACCCAGTAC.

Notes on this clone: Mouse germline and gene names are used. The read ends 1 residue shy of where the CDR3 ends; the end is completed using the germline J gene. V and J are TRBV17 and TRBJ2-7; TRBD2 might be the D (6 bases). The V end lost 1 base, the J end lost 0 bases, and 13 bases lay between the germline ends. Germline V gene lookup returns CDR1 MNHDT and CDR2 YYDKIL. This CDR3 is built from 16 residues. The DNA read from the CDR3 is TGTGCTAGCAGTAGAGGGGCCTGGGGTCCCTCCTATGAACAGTAC. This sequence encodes CASSRGAWGPSYEQY. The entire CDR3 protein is CASSRGAWGPSYEQYF.

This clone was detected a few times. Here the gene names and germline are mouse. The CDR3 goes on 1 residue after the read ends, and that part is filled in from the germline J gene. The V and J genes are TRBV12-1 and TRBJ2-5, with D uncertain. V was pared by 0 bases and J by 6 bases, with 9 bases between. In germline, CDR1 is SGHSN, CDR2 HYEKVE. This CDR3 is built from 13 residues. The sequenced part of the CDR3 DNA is TGTGCCAGCTCTCTCGAGGGTGGGGACACCCAGTAC. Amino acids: CASSLEGGDTQY. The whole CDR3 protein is CASSLEGGDTQYF.

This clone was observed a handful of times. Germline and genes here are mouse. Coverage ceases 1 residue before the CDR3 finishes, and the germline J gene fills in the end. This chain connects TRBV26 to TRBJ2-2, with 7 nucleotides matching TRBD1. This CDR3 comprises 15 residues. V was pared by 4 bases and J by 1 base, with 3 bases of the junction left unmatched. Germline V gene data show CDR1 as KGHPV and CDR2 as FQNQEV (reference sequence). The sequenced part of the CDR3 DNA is TGTGCCAGCAGTCCTCACAGGGGAAACACCGGGCAGCTCTAC. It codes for CASSPHRGNTGQLY. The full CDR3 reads CASSPHRGNTGQLYF.

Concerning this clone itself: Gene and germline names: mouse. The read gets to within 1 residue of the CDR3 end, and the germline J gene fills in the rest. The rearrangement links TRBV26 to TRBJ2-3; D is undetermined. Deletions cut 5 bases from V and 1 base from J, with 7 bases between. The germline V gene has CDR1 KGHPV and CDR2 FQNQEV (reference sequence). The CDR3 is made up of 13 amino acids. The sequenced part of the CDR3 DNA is TGTGCCAGCAGTGGCCGCCGTGCAGAAACGCTGTAT. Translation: CASSGRRAETLY. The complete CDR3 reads CASSGRRAETLYF.

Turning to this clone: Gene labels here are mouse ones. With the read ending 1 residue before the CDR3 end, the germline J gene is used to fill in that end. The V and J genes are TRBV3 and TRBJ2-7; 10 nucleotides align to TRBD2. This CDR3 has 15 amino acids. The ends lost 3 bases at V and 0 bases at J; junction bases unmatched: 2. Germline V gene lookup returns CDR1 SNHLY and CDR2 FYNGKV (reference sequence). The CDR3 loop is CASSLTGGSSYEQYF. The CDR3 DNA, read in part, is TGTGCCAGCAGCTTGACTGGGGGGAGCTCCTATGAACAGTAC.

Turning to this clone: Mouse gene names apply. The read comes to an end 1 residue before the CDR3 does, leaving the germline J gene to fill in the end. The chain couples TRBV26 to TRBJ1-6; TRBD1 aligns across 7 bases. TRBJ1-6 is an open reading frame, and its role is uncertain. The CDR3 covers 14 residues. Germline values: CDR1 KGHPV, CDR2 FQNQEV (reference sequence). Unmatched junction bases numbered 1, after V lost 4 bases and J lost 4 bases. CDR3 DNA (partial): TGTGCCAGCAGTCGGGGACAGTATAATTCGCCCCTCTAC. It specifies CASSRGQYNSPLY. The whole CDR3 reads CASSRGQYNSPLYF.

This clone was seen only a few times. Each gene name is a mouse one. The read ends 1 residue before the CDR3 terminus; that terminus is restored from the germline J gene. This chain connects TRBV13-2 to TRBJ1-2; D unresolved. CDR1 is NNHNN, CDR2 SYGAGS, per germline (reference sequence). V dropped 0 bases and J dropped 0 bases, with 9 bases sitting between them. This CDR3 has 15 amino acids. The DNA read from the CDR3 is TGTGCCAGCGGTGATGCCGCAAATCCAAACTCCGACTACACC. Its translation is CASGDAANPNSDYT. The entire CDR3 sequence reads CASGDAANPNSDYTF.

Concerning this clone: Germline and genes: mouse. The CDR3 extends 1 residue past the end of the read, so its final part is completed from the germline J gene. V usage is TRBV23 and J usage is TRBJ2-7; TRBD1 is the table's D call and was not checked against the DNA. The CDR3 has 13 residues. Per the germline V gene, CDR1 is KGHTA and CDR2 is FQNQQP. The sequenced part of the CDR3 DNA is TGCTCCAGCAGTCGACTCAGGGAGGGGGAACAGTAC. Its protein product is CSSSRLREGEQY. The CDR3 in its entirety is CSSSRLREGEQYF.

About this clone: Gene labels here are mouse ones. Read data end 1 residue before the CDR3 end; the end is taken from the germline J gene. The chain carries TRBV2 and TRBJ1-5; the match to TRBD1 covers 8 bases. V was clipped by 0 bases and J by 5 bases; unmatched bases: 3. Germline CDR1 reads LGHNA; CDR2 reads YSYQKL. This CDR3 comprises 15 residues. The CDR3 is CASSQDRGRDQAPLF. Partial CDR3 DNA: TGTGCCAGCAGCCAAGACAGGGGGCGCGACCAGGCTCCGCTT. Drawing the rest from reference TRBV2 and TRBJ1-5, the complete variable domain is DPKIIQKPKYLVAVTGSEKILICEQYLGHNAMYWYRQSAKKPLEFMFSYSYQKLMDNQTASSRFQPQSSKKNHLDLQITALKPDDSATYFCASSQDRGRDQAPLFGEGTRLSVL.

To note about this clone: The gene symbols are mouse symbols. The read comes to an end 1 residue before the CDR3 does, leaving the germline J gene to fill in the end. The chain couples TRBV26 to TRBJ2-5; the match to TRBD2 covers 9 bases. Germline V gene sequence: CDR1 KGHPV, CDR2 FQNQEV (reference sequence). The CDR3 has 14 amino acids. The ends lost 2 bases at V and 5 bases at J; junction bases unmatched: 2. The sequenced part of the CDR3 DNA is TGTGCCAGCAGTCTGCTGGGGGGGAGAGACACCCAGTAC. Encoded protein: CASSLLGGRDTQY. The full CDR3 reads CASSLLGGRDTQYF. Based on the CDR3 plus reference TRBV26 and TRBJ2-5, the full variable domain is NSKVIQTPRYLVKGQGQKAKMRCIPEKGHPVVFWYQQNKNNEFKFLINFQNQEVLQQIDMTEKRFSAECPSNSPCSLEIQSSEAGDSALYLCASSLLGGRDTQYFGPGTRLLVL.

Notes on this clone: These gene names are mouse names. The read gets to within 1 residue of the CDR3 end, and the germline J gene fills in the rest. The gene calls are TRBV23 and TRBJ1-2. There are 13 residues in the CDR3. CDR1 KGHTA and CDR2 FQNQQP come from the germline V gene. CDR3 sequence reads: CSSSQSTNSDYTF. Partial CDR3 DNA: TGCTCCAGCAGTCAATCGACAAACTCCGACTACACC.

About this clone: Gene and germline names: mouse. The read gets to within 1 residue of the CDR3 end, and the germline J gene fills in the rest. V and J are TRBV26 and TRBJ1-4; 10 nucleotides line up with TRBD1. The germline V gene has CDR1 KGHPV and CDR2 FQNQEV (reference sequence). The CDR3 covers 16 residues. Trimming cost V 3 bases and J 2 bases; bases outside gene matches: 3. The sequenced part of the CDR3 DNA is TGTGCCAGCAGTCTTTGGACAGGGGGATCCAACGAAAGATTATTT. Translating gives CASSLWTGGSNERLF. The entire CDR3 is CASSLWTGGSNERLFF. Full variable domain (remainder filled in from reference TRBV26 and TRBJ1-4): NSKVIQTPRYLVKGQGQKAKMRCIPEKGHPVVFWYQQNKNNEFKFLINFQNQEVLQQIDMTEKRFSAECPSNSPCSLEIQSSEAGDSALYLCASSLWTGGSNERLFFGHGTKLSVL.

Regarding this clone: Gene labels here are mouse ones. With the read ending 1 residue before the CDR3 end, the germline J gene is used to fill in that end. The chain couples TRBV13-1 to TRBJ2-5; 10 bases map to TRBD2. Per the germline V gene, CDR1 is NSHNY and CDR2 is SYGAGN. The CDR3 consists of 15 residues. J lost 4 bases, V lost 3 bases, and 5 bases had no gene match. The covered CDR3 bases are TGTGCCAGCAGTGGCCTGACTGGGGGGAAAGACACCCAGTAC. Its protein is CASSGLTGGKDTQY. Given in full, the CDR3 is CASSGLTGGKDTQYF.

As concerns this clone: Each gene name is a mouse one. The chain's CDR3 is CASSDREQYF. CDR3 bases read: TGTGCCAGCAGTGATCGGGAACAGTAC. J is TRBJ2-7 and V is TRBV13-1; D uncertain. The CDR3 end lies 1 residue beyond the end of the read and is filled in from the germline J gene. Germline-derived CDR1 and CDR2 are NSHNY and SYGAGN. V lost 1 base, J lost 7 bases, and 3 bases lay in between. This CDR3 contains 10 residues.

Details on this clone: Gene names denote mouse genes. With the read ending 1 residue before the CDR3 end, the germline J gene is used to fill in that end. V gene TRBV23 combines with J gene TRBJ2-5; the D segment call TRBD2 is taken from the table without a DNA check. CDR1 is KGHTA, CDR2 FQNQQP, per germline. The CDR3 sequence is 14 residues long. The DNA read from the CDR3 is TGCTCCAGCAGCCGGGACTGGGGCCAAGACACCCAGTAC. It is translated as CSSSRDWGQDTQY. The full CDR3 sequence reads CSSSRDWGQDTQYF. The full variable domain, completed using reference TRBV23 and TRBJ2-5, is DAAVTQKPRYLIKMKGQEAEMKCIPEKGHTAVFWYQQKQSKELKFLIYFQNQQPLDQIDMVKERFSAVCPSSSLCSLGIRTCEAEDSALYLCSSSRDWGQDTQYFGPGTRLLVL.

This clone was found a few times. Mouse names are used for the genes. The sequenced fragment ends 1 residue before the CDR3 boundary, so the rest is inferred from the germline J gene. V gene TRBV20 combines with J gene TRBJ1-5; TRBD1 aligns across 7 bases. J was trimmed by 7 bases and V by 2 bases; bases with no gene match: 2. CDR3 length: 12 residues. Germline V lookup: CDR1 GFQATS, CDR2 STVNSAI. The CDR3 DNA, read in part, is TGTGGTGCTAGGAGGGGACAGCAGGCTCCGCTT. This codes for CGARRGQQAPL. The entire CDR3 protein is CGARRGQQAPLF.

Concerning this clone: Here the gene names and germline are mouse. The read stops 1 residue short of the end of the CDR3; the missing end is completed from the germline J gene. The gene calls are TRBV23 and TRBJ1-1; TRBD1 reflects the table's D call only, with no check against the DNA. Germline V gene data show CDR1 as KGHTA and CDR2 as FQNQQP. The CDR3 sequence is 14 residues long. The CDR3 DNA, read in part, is TGCTCCAGCAGTCAAGGGACAGGGAACACAGAAGTCTTC. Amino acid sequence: CSSSQGTGNTEVF. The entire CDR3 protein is CSSSQGTGNTEVFF.

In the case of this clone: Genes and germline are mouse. CDR3 sequence: CASSPRGVSYEQYF. CDR3 DNA, as far as it was read: TGTGCCAGCAGCCCCCGCGGGGTCTCCTATGAACAGTAC. The V gene is TRBV3, the J gene TRBJ2-7; no reliable D call. The sequenced fragment ends 1 residue before the CDR3 boundary, so the rest is inferred from the germline J gene. Germline CDR1 SNHLY, CDR2 FYNGKV (reference sequence). The CDR3 contains 14 residues. Deletions cut 5 bases from V and 0 bases from J, with 11 bases between.